This T cell receptor beta chain derives from a study of vaccination effects on CD4 cells after COVID-19. Study observations and caveats: Just 1 of 255 vaccine-induced clones in healthy recipients was cross-reactive.

As for this clone: What it binds is not known.

The V end was cut by 2 bases, the J end by 4 bases, with 3 bases between. The CDR3 length is 12 residues. Data came from immunoSEQ multiplex PCR; TCRdb stores just in-frame clones and leaves some out. The profile covers tens of thousands of clones, with under 85% appearing a single time and around 3% taken by the ten largest. Using viral peptide pools, the ViraFEST assay grew out antigen-specific CD4+ T cells prior to sequencing. When 10 to 11 days of culture had elapsed, CD4+ T cells were isolated. Recipients of the vaccine had no prior SARS-CoV-2 infection and negative nucleocapsid antibodies. Sequenced material: CD4+ T cells from PBMCs cultured with HCoV-NL63 spike peptides, taken before COVID-19 vaccination. This sequence joins TRBV12-3 or TRBV12-4 and TRBJ1-3; D is undetermined. The receptor was derived from a human donor who received a COVID-19 vaccine. The CDR3 is CASSLSGNTIYF. DNA for the CDR3: TGTGCCAGCAGTTTAAGCGGAAACACCATATATTTT.